This T cell receptor beta chain was sequenced for a study of OX40 agonist ivuxolimab in advanced cancers. About the research overall: Ivuxolimab, an antibody acting as an agonist of OX40 (CD134), was used to treat patients.

This table comes from immunoSEQ multiplex PCR, and its TCRdb copy is limited to in-frame clones, with some not included. The sample consists of tens of thousands of clones, roughly 86% of them appearing once. The CDR3 covers 11 residues. V lost 3 bases and J 9 bases, leaving 6 bases between the germline ends. Germline CDR1 SGHVS, CDR2 FNYEAQ. This sequence was found in an adult with an advanced solid tumor such as melanoma, head and neck, liver or kidney cancer. Source: CD4+ or CD8+ T cells sorted from blood, taken in a trial of the OX40 agonist ivuxolimab. The chain joins TRBV7-6 to TRBJ2-1; D call uncertain. The CDR3 DNA follows: TGTGCCAGCAGCTTCGGCGGTGAGCAGTTCTTC. Encoded protein: CASSFGGEQFF.